Below, 7 T cell receptor beta chains from the same sample are listed, as sequenced in a study of response to subunit inactivated influenza vaccine. One entry per CDR3 protein, called by TCRdb with MiXCR from the RT-PCR reads. The data hold about 530,000 distinct CDR3 sequences, with around 13% observed a single time. This material consisted of PBMCs from blood, taken roughly 47 days after vaccination. Source of these receptors: a man aged 50 or older who received an inactivated influenza vaccine.

This clonotype was observed once. The V call is TRBV10-3, the J call TRBJ2-5; D is tentatively TRBD1 or TRBD2 (6 bases each). Between the trimmed V and J ends, which lost 0 bases and 10 bases, there was a span of 18 bases. The V gene's germline CDR1 is ENHRY and CDR2 SYGVKD. There are 15 residues in the CDR3. CDR3 in amino acids: CAISESQIEGEVQYF. The CDR3 region has the DNA TGTGCCATCAGTGAGTCCCAGATAGAGGGGGAGGTCCAGTACTTC.

There are many counts of this clonotype. This rearrangement joins TRBV12-3 or TRBV12-4 to TRBJ2-1; no firm D call. The CDR3 has 12 residues. Trimming took 5 bases from V and 4 from J, leaving 6 bases between them. CDR3 in DNA: TGTGCCAGCAGTAAAAGTTACAATGAGCAGTTCTTC. Translated, it gives CASSKSYNEQFF.

This clonotype has a count of ten or more. The rearrangement links TRBV10-3 to TRBJ2-7; possibly TRBD1 for D (6 bases). Germline assignment: CDR1 ENHRY and CDR2 SYGVKD. The V gene lost 2 bases and the J gene lost 4 bases, with 6 bases spanning the gap. The CDR3 is 12 amino acids. The CDR3 coding sequence is TGTGCCATCAGTGAGCAGGGGTACGAGCAGTACTTC. This encodes CAISEQGYEQYF.

The chain couples TRBV20-1 to TRBJ2-1; 8 nucleotides line up with TRBD2. This CDR3 is 14 amino acids long. The junction had 7 bases not matched to a gene; V was cut back by 3 bases and J by 6 bases. In germline, CDR1 is DFQATT, CDR2 SNEGSKA (reference sequence). The CDR3 DNA is TGCAGTGCTAGGGTTAGCGGGGCCCTCAATGAGCAGTTCTTC. This codes for CSARVSGALNEQFF.

This clonotype was recorded a few times. The gene calls are TRBV5-1 and TRBJ2-5, with D hard to call. Looked up from germline, CDR1 is SGHRS and CDR2 is YFSETQ. This CDR3 is 15 amino acids long. Trimming left V 1 base short and J 3 bases short, with 13 bases between. CDR3 sequence reads: CASSLIAGKKETQYF. DNA of the CDR3: TGCGCCAGCAGCTTGATAGCCGGCAAAAAAGAGACCCAGTACTTC.

This clonotype was seen more than once but under ten times. J is TRBJ2-3 and V is TRBV2, with unresolved D. V was trimmed by 7 bases and J by 6 bases, leaving 11 bases between them. CDR1 and CDR2 (germline): SNHLY, FYNNEI. The CDR3 covers 12 residues. The CDR3 DNA sequence: TGTGCCAGCAATTGGGGATCCGATACGCAGTATTTT. Translating gives CASNWGSDTQYF.

At least ten counts were recorded for this clonotype. V gene TRBV6-1 combines with J gene TRBJ2-7, with 10 bases lining up with TRBD2. Germline CDR1 MNHNS, CDR2 SASEGT. This CDR3 spans 14 amino acids. V dropped 6 bases and J dropped 2; count of bases not matched to a gene: 4. CDR3 sequence: CASRIAGGTYEQYF. The CDR3 bases are TGTGCCAGCAGAATAGCGGGAGGCACCTACGAGCAGTACTTC.